This T cell receptor beta chain was sequenced in a study of Ad26.COV2.S vaccination and SARS-CoV-2 variants. Study overall: Donor was assigned to the Ad26.COV2.S arm of trial COV1001.

Regarding treatment: about 20 received Ad26.COV2.S at low or high dose, single or two shots; about 5 received placebo; per-sample allocation not given. Sampling was performed 63 days after the first vaccine or placebo injection. An 18-55-year-old adult in Boston served as donor. V lost 6 bases, J lost 3 bases, and 7 bases stayed unmatched. Germline CDR1 reads LNHDA; CDR2 reads SQIVND (reference sequence). The CDR3 totals 14 residues. Study conclusions and caveats: In TCR breadth and depth analyses, total T cell responses may have been underestimated. Reported post-vaccination CD8+ and CD4+ T cell responses to spike showed substantial breadth.

The protocol was immunoSEQ multiplex PCR, while the TCRdb copy is restricted to in-frame clones and leaves out a portion. The sample consists of some 290,000 clones, just over 85% of them appearing once. Points on this clone: No antigen is known for it.

Sequences were derived from peripheral blood, sampled in a trial of Ad26.COV2.S vaccine versus placebo. The chain uses TRBV19 and TRBJ2-7; 8 bases fit TRBD1. The sequence derives from a person between 18 and 65 years old who received the Ad26.COV2.S COVID-19 vaccine or a placebo. The CDR3 here is CASRPSGGVYEQYF. DNA of the CDR3: TGTGCCAGTAGGCCCTCAGGGGGCGTCTACGAGCAGTACTTC.